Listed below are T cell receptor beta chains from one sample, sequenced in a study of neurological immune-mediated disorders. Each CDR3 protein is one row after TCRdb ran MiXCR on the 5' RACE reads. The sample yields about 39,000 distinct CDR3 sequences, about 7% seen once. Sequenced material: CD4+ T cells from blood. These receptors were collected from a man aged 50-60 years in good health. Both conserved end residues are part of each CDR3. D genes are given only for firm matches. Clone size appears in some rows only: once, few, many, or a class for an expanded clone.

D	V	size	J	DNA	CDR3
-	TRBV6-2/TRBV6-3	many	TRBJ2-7	TGTGCCAGCAGTTACTCGGAATACGAGCAGTACTTC	CASSYSEYEQYF
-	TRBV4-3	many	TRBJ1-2	TGCGCCAGCAGCCCGCAGACGAAGGGCTATGGCTACACCTTC	CASSPQTKGYGYTF
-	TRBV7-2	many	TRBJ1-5	TGTGCCAGCAGCTCGGACGGGAGGCATCAGCCCCAGCATTTT	CASSSDGRHQPQHF
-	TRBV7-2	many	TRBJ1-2	TGTGCCAGCACCCCTAGTCAGGGCAACTATGGCTACACCTTC	CASTPSQGNYGYTF
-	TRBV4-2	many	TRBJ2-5	TGTGCCAGCAGCCAAACCGGGACACGCTCAGAGACCCAGTACTTC	CASSQTGTRSETQYF
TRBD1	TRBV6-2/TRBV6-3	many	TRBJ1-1	TGTGCCAGCAGTGCGACAGGGGTGAGGACTGAAGCTTTCTTT	CASSATGVRTEAFF
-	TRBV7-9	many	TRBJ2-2	TGTGCCAGCAGCTCTTTTATTTCCCGAGGGACCGGGGAGCTGTTTTTT	CASSSFISRGTGELFF
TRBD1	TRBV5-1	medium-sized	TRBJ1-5	TGCGCCAGCAGCATCGAAACCGGGACAGGGAACCACAATCAGCCCCAGCATTTT	CASSIETGTGNHNQPQHF
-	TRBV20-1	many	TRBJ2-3	TGCAGTGCTAGGAGGGACTCCGGGGGGTATTTT	CSARRDSGGYF
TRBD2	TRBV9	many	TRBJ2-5	TGTGCCAGCAGCGCCCGTAGCGGGAGTCTCCGAGAGACCCAGTACTTC	CASSARSGSLRETQYF
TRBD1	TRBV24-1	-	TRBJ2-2	TGTGCCACCCGAGGACAGGGGGGCGCCGGGGAGCTGTTTTTT	CATRGQGGAGELFF
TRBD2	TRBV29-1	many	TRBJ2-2	TGCAGCGTAGAGGGACTATACACCGGGGAGCTGTTTTTT	CSVEGLYTGELFF
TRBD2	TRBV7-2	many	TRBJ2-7	TGTGCCAGCAGCATTACTAGCGGGAGTACTATCTACGAGCAGTACTTC	CASSITSGSTIYEQYF
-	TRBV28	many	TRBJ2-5	TGTGCCAGCAGTCAGGGGGGGGGCAGGGGAGAAGAGACCCAGTACTTC	CASSQGGGRGEETQYF
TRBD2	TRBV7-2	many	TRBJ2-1	TGTGCCAGCAATAGCGGGAGGGCCTCGTACTACAATGAGCAGTTCTTC	CASNSGRASYYNEQFF
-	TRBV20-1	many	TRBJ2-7	TGCAGTGCTAGAGCGGGACCCCACGGGTCCTACGAGCAGTACTTC	CSARAGPHGSYEQYF
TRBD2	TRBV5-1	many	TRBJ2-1	TGCGCCAGCAGCTCCCTAGCGGTCAGCTCCTACAATGAGCAGTTCTTC	CASSSLAVSSYNEQFF
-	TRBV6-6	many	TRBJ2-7	TGTGCCAGCAGTGACAGCTACGAGCAGTACTTC	CASSDSYEQYF
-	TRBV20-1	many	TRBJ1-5	TGCAGTGCTAGAGGCGGGTGGCGGGGTGGTCAGCCCCAGCATTTT	CSARGGWRGGQPQHF
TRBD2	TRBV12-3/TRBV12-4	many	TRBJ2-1	TGTGCCAGCAGTTTAGACTGGACTAGCGGTTACAATGAGCAGTTCTTC	CASSLDWTSGYNEQFF
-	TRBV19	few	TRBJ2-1	TGTGCCAGTAGTATAGATCGTCGGGAGCTCTACAATGAGCAGTTCTTC	CASSIDRRELYNEQFF
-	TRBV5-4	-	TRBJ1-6	TGTGCCAGCAGCTTGGTGCCAGTGGCAGATTCACCCCTCCACTTT	CASSLVPVADSPLHF
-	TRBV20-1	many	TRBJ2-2	TGCAGTGCTAGCTCCGGGACGGTCAACACCGGGGAGCTGTTTTTT	CSASSGTVNTGELFF
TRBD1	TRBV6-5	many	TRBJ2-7	TGTGCCAGCAGTTTCAGGGGGCGAGAACTTTTC	CASSFRGRELF
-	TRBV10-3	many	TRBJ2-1	TGTGCCATCAGTGAGTCAACGACGGGCCGGGGTGAGCAGTTCTTC	CAISESTTGRGEQFF
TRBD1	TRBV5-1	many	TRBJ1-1	TGCGCCAGCAGCCCCCCAGGGGGGCGGAGAATCACTGAAGCTTTCTTT	CASSPPGGRRITEAFF
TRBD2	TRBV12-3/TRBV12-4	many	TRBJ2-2	TGTGCCAGCAGTCCTAGCGGGCCCGCGAACACCGGGGAGCTGTTTTTT	CASSPSGPANTGELFF
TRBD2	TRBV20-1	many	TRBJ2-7	TGCAGTGCTAGAGAGGGGACTAGCGGGAGGGACGAATACGAGCAGTACTTC	CSAREGTSGRDEYEQYF
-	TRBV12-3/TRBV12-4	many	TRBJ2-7	TGTGCCAGCCAAACCACCCGGGCCGGTTCCTACGAGCAGTACTTC	CASQTTRAGSYEQYF
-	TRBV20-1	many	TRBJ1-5	TGCAGTGCTACCCCGTCCCTTAGCAATCAGCCCCAGCATTTT	CSATPSLSNQPQHF
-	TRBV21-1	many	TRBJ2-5	TGTGCCAGCAGCCACCAACCCCTACATCCTTCAGCGGGAGTCCCGTACCAAGAGACCCAGTACTTC	CASSHQPLHPSAGVPYQETQYF
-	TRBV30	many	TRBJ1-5	TGTGCCTGGAGCACAAACACCGGCAATCAGCCCCAGCATTTT	CAWSTNTGNQPQHF
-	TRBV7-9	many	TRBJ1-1	TGTGCCAGCAGCTTACAGGCGACATCGGAAGCTTTCTTT	CASSLQATSEAFF
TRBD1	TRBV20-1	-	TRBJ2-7	TGCAGTGCCCCCCGAAACAGGGGGCTAGGCAAGCAATACTTC	CSAPRNRGLGKQYF
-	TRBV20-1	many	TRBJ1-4	TGCAGTGCTAGATCAAACCAGCTTATTAATGAAAAACTGTTTTTT	CSARSNQLINEKLFF
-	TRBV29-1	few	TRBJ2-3	TGCAGCGTTGAACGACAGACTCTGCTCACAGATACGCAGTATTTT	CSVERQTLLTDTQYF
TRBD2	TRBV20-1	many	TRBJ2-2	TGCAGTGCTAAAGGACTAGCGGGGACGAACACCGGGGAGCTGTTTTTT	CSAKGLAGTNTGELFF
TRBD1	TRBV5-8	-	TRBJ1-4	TGTGCCAGCAGCTTGGGCTACAGGGGCAAACTGTTTTTT	CASSLGYRGKLFF
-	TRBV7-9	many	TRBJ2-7	TGTGCCAGCAGCTTAAACTACGAGCAGTACTTC	CASSLNYEQYF
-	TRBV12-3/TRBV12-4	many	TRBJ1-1	TGTGCCAGCAGGCTGGGAGAAAACACTGAAGCTTTCTTT	CASRLGENTEAFF
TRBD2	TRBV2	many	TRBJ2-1	TGTGCCAGCAGTGGATTTGGGACTAGCGGGAGTGGGTCCTACAATGAGCAGTTCTTC	CASSGFGTSGSGSYNEQFF